The rows below give T cell receptor beta chains drawn from one sample of a study of control samples from healthy donors and cancer patients. Some clones are missing from TCRdb's copy, which holds only in-frame ones; the method was immunoSEQ multiplex PCR. The sample shows 50,000 to 65,000 clones, approximately 90% of them seen only once. Sequenced sample: PBMCs. The receptors were sampled from a man under 40 with colorectal cancer. The CDR3 runs from the conserved cysteine through the conserved F or W. The order of the fields is clone size, V gene, D gene, J gene, CDR3 DNA, CDR3 protein. D genes are given only for firm matches. Not every row has a clone size; where given, it reads once, few, many or a size class.

clone size: -; V gene: TRBV6-5; D gene: -; J gene: TRBJ1-2; CDR3 DNA: TGTGCCAGCAGTTACTCGAGGACAGCTTATGGCTACACCTTC; CDR3 protein: CASSYSRTAYGYTF
clone size: few; V gene: TRBV6-5; D gene: -; J gene: TRBJ1-1; CDR3 DNA: TGTGCCAGCAGTTACGGGCCAGGGGACAACACTGAAGCTTTCTTT; CDR3 protein: CASSYGPGDNTEAFF
clone size: once; V gene: TRBV5-5; D gene: TRBD1; J gene: TRBJ1-6; CDR3 DNA: TGTGCCAGCAGCTTGGGGGGGACAGGGCCCAGCTCCTATAATTCACCCCTCCACTTT; CDR3 protein: CASSLGGTGPSSYNSPLHF
clone size: few; V gene: TRBV4-1; D gene: -; J gene: TRBJ2-5; CDR3 DNA: TGCGCCAGCAGCCAGGGGATGGGGGCGACCCAGTACTTC; CDR3 protein: CASSQGMGATQYF
clone size: -; V gene: TRBV2; D gene: TRBD2; J gene: TRBJ2-3; CDR3 DNA: TGTGCCAGCAGTGAAGCCCGACTAGCGGGACGCACAGATACGCAGTATTTT; CDR3 protein: CASSEARLAGRTDTQYF
clone size: -; V gene: TRBV5-1; D gene: -; J gene: TRBJ1-1; CDR3 DNA: TGCGCCAGCAGCCCAGCCGGGGTACGGGGCACTGAAGCTTTCTTT; CDR3 protein: CASSPAGVRGTEAFF
clone size: once; V gene: TRBV11-3; D gene: -; J gene: TRBJ1-1; CDR3 DNA: TGTGCCAGCAGCTTGGGGCTGAACACTGAAGCTTTCTTT; CDR3 protein: CASSLGLNTEAFF
clone size: -; V gene: TRBV10-3; D gene: -; J gene: TRBJ2-7; CDR3 DNA: TGTGCCATCGCCCAGGATACCTACGAGCAGTACTTC; CDR3 protein: CAIAQDTYEQYF
clone size: -; V gene: TRBV29-1; D gene: TRBD1; J gene: TRBJ2-5; CDR3 DNA: TGCAGCGTTGAAGAATTCGGGGACAGGGGGCCTGAGACCCAGTACTTC; CDR3 protein: CSVEEFGDRGPETQYF
clone size: -; V gene: TRBV9; D gene: -; J gene: TRBJ1-2; CDR3 DNA: TGTGCCAGCAGCGTAGGCAGTAACTCTAACTATGGCTACACCTTC; CDR3 protein: CASSVGSNSNYGYTF
clone size: -; V gene: TRBV5-4; D gene: TRBD1; J gene: TRBJ2-2; CDR3 DNA: TGTGCCAGCAGCTTGGTGCAAGGGGGCCTGAACACCGGGGAGCTGTTTTTT; CDR3 protein: CASSLVQGGLNTGELFF
clone size: -; V gene: TRBV7-9; D gene: TRBD1; J gene: TRBJ1-1; CDR3 DNA: TGTGCCAGCAGCTTAGCGACAGGGTTGGAAGCTTTCTTT; CDR3 protein: CASSLATGLEAFF
clone size: -; V gene: TRBV5-1; D gene: -; J gene: TRBJ1-1; CDR3 DNA: TGCGCCAGCAGCTTGGAGTACAGCGTCACTGAAGCTTTCTTT; CDR3 protein: CASSLEYSVTEAFF
clone size: -; V gene: TRBV7-9; D gene: -; J gene: TRBJ1-5; CDR3 DNA: TGTGCCAGCAGCCGACAGGACAATCAGCCCCAGCATTTT; CDR3 protein: CASSRQDNQPQHF
clone size: -; V gene: TRBV7-2; D gene: -; J gene: TRBJ2-1; CDR3 DNA: TGTGCCAGCAGTCAGTCTTGGTTTTCCTACAATGAGCAGTTCTTC; CDR3 protein: CASSQSWFSYNEQFF
clone size: -; V gene: TRBV5-6; D gene: -; J gene: TRBJ1-6; CDR3 DNA: TGTGCCAGCAGCTTTAGGGGCCCCTCCTATAATTCACCCCTCCACTTT; CDR3 protein: CASSFRGPSYNSPLHF
clone size: -; V gene: TRBV19; D gene: -; J gene: TRBJ1-1; CDR3 DNA: TGTGCCAGTAGTATGCGGCAGCCCCTGGCAATGAACACTGAAGCTTTCTTT; CDR3 protein: CASSMRQPLAMNTEAFF
clone size: -; V gene: TRBV12-5; D gene: -; J gene: TRBJ2-1; CDR3 DNA: TGTGCTAGTGGTTTGGTACCAGACGGCAGCTCCTACAATGAGCAGTTCTTC; CDR3 protein: CASGLVPDGSSYNEQFF
clone size: -; V gene: TRBV30; D gene: -; J gene: TRBJ2-7; CDR3 DNA: TGTGCCTGGAGTGGTGGCAGCTACGAGCAGTACTTC; CDR3 protein: CAWSGGSYEQYF
clone size: -; V gene: TRBV19; D gene: -; J gene: TRBJ2-2; CDR3 DNA: TGTGCCAGTAGTATAGTTAGGGATACCGGGGAGCTGTTTTTT; CDR3 protein: CASSIVRDTGELFF
clone size: -; V gene: TRBV4-2; D gene: TRBD1; J gene: TRBJ2-6; CDR3 DNA: TGTGCCAGCAGCCAAGAGGGACAGTTTACCTCTGGGGCCAACGTCCTGACTTTC; CDR3 protein: CASSQEGQFTSGANVLTF
clone size: -; V gene: TRBV2; D gene: -; J gene: TRBJ2-2; CDR3 DNA: TGTGCCAGCAGTGAAGCGAGGGGGGGGGAGCTGTTTTTT; CDR3 protein: CASSEARGGELFF
clone size: few; V gene: TRBV7-9; D gene: TRBD1; J gene: TRBJ1-3; CDR3 DNA: TGTGCCAGCAGCCCAACAGGGGTTGGAAACACCATATATTTT; CDR3 protein: CASSPTGVGNTIYF
clone size: -; V gene: TRBV3-1/TRBV3-2; D gene: -; J gene: TRBJ1-2; CDR3 DNA: TGTGCCAGCAGCCGCACTCGGTACAGAGCTAACTATGGCTACACCTTC; CDR3 protein: CASSRTRYRANYGYTF
clone size: -; V gene: TRBV30; D gene: TRBD1; J gene: TRBJ2-3; CDR3 DNA: TGTGCCTGGAGCGGGGACAGGGGTCAAATAGATACGCAGTATTTT; CDR3 protein: CAWSGDRGQIDTQYF
clone size: -; V gene: TRBV29-1; D gene: -; J gene: TRBJ1-1; CDR3 DNA: TGCAGCGTTGTGCACGGCGGCTTGAACACTGAAGCTTTCTTT; CDR3 protein: CSVVHGGLNTEAFF
clone size: -; V gene: TRBV4-1; D gene: -; J gene: TRBJ1-1; CDR3 DNA: TGCGCCAGCAGCCTCGACAGTAATGTGAACACTGAAGCTTTCTTT; CDR3 protein: CASSLDSNVNTEAFF
clone size: -; V gene: TRBV30; D gene: TRBD1; J gene: TRBJ1-2; CDR3 DNA: TGTGCCTGGAGGGGGGGGACAGTATACTATGGCTACACCTTC; CDR3 protein: CAWRGGTVYYGYTF
clone size: -; V gene: TRBV5-5; D gene: -; J gene: TRBJ1-3; CDR3 DNA: TGTGCCAGCAGCTTGGAGGGAGTCACTGGAAACACCATATATTTT; CDR3 protein: CASSLEGVTGNTIYF
clone size: -; V gene: TRBV7-2; D gene: -; J gene: TRBJ2-3; CDR3 DNA: TGTGCCAGCAGTACAGGGTGGGATACGCAGTATTTT; CDR3 protein: CASSTGWDTQYF
clone size: few; V gene: TRBV6-2/TRBV6-3; D gene: -; J gene: TRBJ1-3; CDR3 DNA: TGTGCCAGCAGTTACGGCGGTCTTGGAAACACCATATATTTT; CDR3 protein: CASSYGGLGNTIYF
clone size: -; V gene: TRBV12-2; D gene: -; J gene: TRBJ2-3; CDR3 DNA: TGTGCAAGTCGCCCGGGGGTAGACAGTACAGATACGCAGTATTTT; CDR3 protein: CASRPGVDSTDTQYF